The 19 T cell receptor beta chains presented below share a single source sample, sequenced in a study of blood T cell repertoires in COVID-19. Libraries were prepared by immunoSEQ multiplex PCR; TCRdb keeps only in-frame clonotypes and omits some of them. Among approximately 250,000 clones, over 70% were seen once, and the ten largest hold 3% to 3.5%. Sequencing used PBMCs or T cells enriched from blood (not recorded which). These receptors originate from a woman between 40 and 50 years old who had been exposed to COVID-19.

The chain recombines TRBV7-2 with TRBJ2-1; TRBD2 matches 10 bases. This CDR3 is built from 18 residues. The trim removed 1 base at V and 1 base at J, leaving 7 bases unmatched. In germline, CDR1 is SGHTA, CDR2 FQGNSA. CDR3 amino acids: CASSLVGTSGISYNEQFF. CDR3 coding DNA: TGTGCCAGCAGCTTAGTTGGTACTAGCGGGATTTCCTACAATGAGCAGTTCTTC.

The CDR3 is CASSVAGAGYEQFF. DNA for the CDR3: TGTGCCAGCAGTGTGGCGGGGGCGGGTTATGAGCAGTTCTTC. The chain links TRBV7-3 to TRBJ2-1, with D perhaps matching TRBD2 (7 bases). V was trimmed by 6 bases and J by 8 bases, leaving 17 bases between them. Germline V gene sequence: CDR1 SGHTA, CDR2 FQGTGA. This CDR3 has 14 residues. The variable domain in full, with the rest retrieved from reference TRBV7-3 and TRBJ2-1, is GAGVSQTPSNKVTEKGKYVELRCDPISGHTALYWYRQSLGQGPEFLIYFQGTGAADDSGLPNDRFFAVRPEGSVSTLKIQRTERGDSAVYLCASSVAGAGYEQFFGPGTRLTVL.

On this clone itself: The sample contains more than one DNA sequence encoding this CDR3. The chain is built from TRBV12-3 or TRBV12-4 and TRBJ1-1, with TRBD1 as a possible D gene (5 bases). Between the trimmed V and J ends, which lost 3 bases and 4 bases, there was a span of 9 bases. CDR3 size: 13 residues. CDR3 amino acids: CASSLIRGTEAFF. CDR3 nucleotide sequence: TGTGCCAGCAGTTTGATAAGGGGCACTGAAGCTTTCTTT.

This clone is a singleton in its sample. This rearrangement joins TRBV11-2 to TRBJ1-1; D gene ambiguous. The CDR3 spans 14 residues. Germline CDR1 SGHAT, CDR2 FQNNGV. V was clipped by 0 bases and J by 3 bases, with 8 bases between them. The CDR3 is CASSLDHYHTEAFF. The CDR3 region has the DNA TGTGCCAGCAGCTTAGATCACTATCACACTGAAGCTTTCTTT.

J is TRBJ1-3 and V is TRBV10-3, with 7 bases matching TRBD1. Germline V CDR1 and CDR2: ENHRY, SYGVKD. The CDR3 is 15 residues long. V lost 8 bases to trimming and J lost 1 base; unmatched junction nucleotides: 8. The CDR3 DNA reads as TGTGCCATCTCAAAAGGGGGCGGGTCTGGAAACACCATATATTTT. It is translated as CAISKGGGSGNTIYF.

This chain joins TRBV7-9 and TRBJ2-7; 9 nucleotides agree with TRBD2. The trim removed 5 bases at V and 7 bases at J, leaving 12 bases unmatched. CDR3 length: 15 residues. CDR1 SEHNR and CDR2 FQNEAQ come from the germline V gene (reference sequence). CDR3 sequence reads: CASSAAGGLASEQYV. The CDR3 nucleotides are TGTGCCAGCAGCGCCGCTGGGGGACTAGCAAGTGAGCAGTACGTC.

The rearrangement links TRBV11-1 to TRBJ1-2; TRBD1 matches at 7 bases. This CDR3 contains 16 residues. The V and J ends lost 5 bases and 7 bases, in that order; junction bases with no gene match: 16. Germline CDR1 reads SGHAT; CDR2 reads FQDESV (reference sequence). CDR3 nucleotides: TGTGCCAGCAGCCACCGCTCGACAGGGTCTTGGGGTGGCTACACCTTC. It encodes CASSHRSTGSWGGYTF.

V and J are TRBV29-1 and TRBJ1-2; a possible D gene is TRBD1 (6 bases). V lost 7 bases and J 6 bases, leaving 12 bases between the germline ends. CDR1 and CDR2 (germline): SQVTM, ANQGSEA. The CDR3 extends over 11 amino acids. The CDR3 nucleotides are TGCAGCGGAAAACAGGGTGATGGCTACACCTTC. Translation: CSGKQGDGYTF. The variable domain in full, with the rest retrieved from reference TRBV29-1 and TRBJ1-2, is SAVISQKPSRDICQRGTSLTIQCQVDSQVTMMFWYRQQPGQSLTLIATANQGSEATYESGFVIDKFPISRPNLTFSTLTVSNMSPEDSSIYLCSGKQGDGYTFGSGTRLTVV.

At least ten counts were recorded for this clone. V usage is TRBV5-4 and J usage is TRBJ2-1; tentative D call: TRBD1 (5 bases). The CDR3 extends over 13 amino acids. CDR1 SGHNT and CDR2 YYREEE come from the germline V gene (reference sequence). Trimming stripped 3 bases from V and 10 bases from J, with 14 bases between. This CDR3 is CASSSKLWGEQFF. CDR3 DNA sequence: TGTGCCAGCAGCTCCAAACTATGGGGCGAGCAGTTCTTC.

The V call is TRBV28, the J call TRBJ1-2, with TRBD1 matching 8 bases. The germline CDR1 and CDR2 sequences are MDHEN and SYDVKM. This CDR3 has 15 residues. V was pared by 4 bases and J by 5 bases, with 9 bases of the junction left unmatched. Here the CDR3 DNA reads TGTGCCAGCAGTTCAGGGGGCCAAGATGGATATGGCTACACCTTC. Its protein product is CASSSGGQDGYGYTF.

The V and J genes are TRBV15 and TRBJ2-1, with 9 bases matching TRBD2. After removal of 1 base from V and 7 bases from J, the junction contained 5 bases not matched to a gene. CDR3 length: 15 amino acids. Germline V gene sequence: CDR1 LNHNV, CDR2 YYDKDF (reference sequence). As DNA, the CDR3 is TGTGCCACCAGCAGAGGGCTAGCGGGATTGAATGAGCAGTTCTTC. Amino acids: CATSRGLAGLNEQFF.

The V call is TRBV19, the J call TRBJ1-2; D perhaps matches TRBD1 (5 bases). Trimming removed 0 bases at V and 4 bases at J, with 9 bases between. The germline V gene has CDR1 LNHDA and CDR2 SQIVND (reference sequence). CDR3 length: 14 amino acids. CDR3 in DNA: TGTGCCAGTAGTATAGACAGACAGAGCTATGGCTACACCTTC. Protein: CASSIDRQSYGYTF.

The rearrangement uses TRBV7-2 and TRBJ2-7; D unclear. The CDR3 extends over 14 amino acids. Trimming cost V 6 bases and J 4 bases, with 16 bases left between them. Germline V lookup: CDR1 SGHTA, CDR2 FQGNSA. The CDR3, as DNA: TGTGCCAGCAGTTCTAATCTGGGCCTTTACGAGCAGTACTTC. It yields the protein CASSSNLGLYEQYF.

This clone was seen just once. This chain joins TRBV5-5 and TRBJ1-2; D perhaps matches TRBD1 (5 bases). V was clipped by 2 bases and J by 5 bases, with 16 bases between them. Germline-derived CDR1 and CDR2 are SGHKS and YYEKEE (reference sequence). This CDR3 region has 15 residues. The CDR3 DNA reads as TGTGCCAGCAGCTTACCCTTGACTGGGGCTTATGGCTACACCTTC. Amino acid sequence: CASSLPLTGAYGYTF.

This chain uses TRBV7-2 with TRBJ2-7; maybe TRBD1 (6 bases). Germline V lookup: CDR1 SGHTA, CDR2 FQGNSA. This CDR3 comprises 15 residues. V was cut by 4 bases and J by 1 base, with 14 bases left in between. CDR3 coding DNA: TGTGCCAGCAGCTCCTACAGGGCTAATTCCTACGAGCAGTACTTC. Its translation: CASSSYRANSYEQYF.

The CDR3 loop reads CAISTASYEQYF. CDR3 coding DNA: TGTGCCATCAGTACAGCCTCCTACGAGCAGTACTTC. V usage is TRBV10-3 and J usage is TRBJ2-7; D ambiguous. V lost 5 bases, J lost 0 bases, and 5 bases lay in between. This CDR3 is built from 12 residues. Looked up from germline, CDR1 is ENHRY and CDR2 is SYGVKD.

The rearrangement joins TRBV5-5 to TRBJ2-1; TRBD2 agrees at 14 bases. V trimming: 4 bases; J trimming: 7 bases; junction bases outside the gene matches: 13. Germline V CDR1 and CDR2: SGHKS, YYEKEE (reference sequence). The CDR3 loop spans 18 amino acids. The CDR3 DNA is TGTGCCAGCAGCCATCGACCGACTAGCGGGGGGGATTTAAATGAGCAGTTCTTC. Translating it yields CASSHRPTSGGDLNEQFF.

The CDR3 here is CASSYSREATEAFF. The DNA of the CDR3 is TGTGCCAGCAGTTACTCAAGAGAGGCCACTGAAGCTTTCTTT. The genes are TRBV6-2 or TRBV6-3 and TRBJ1-1; D not resolved. Trimming shortened V by 0 bases and J by 4 bases, and 9 bases separated the two germline ends. Germline V gene lookup returns CDR1 MNHEY and CDR2 SVGEGT. The CDR3 extends over 14 amino acids.

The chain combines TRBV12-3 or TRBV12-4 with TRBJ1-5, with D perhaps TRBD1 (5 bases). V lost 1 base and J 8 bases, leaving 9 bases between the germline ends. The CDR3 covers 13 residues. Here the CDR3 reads CASSLGWGEPQHF. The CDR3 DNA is TGTGCCAGCAGTTTAGGGTGGGGGGAGCCCCAGCATTTT.